This TCR beta chain was captured by sequencing in a study of cytomegalovirus exposure and HLA in healthy donors (dated by TCRdb to about 2017). In terms of the full investigation: An earlier analysis of 550 to 700 of the donors reported 250 to 350 Gb of sequence data and 120 million or so unique TCR beta sequences from around 200 million T cells. About 300 gigabases of sequencing data and roughly 80 million unique TCR sequences made up an early release that covered some 640 HLA-typed donors. The genetic ancestry cluster associated with self-reported Caucasian donors included around 76% of the 350 to 500 genotyped donors. The study aimed to test whether signatures of past pathogen exposure could be identified by cataloging public T cell receptors. Using immunosequencing, the study profiled T cell repertoires from some 670 subjects and related those repertoires to cytomegalovirus serostatus. A separate validation cohort of roughly 130 different subjects was used in addition to the approximately 670-subject first cohort. The study combined high-throughput TCR immunosequencing, statistical association of individual TCRs with disease status, and machine learning to predict cytomegalovirus infection status. To study patterns of TCR occurrence, a later analysis re-analyzed previously published TCR beta repertoires from hundreds of donors and added high-resolution HLA genotyping. The later analysis used no new phenotypic data to find candidate immune exposures, relying instead on TCR beta sequences and their occurrence across donors. In an earlier analysis of roughly 600 of the donors, high-throughput TCR beta sequencing was used to judge whether each TCR beta V gene segment behaved as functional or pseudogenic. Donor age, sex, ethnicity and CMV serostatus were collected together with the repertoire data. In a later genetic analysis, genome-wide SNP genotypes for about three fifths of the roughly 670 donors were used, and that subset was treated as a discovery cohort. Every discovery cohort repertoire had been produced on one sequencing platform. Class I and class II HLA loci were covered by the typing at four-digit resolution. Typing coverage differed by locus: A, B, C, DRB1 and DQB1 were typed in about 629-640 donors, DQA1 in roughly 500, DPA1 in over 600, and DPB1 in about 450. Four to six DR-DQ haplotypes were handled as single units for association and clustering because linkage in the cohort was strong. Across about 370 genotyped donors of the cohort, an average of about 250,000 unique TCR beta nucleotide sequences per donor were sequenced, and approximately 17% of those sequences were non-productive. Findings and caveats that apply to the study as a whole: Presence/absence analyses assumed roughly uniform sequencing depth across donors, an assumption that may not hold. A later genetic analysis reported fewer N-insertions in productive TCRs among donors in an Asian-associated ancestry cluster than the roughly 700-donor mean. A further reported finding was that TCR beta sequences accurately predicted the HLA-A and HLA-B alleles for most subjects in the first cohort. In both the original and validation cohorts, the classifier was reported to diagnose cytomegalovirus status with high specificity and sensitivity. Because counts were too low, 15 to 20 rarely observed V segments, including chromosome 9 orphons, were left out of the earlier analysis of a few hundred of the donors. Specific HLA alleles were associated with 15,000 to 20,000 TCR beta sequences at a false discovery rate of 0.05 in a later analysis. Broadly in line with IMGT annotations, most TCR beta V segments showed up in productive rearrangements about 90% or about 30% of the time in an earlier analysis of under 700 of the donors. An association between a missense DCLRE1C variant and V-gene and J-gene trimming of TCR beta chains was found in a later genetic analysis and replicated in an independent cohort. In a later analysis, TCR association rates were found to vary across HLA loci, with the most associated TCRs seen for DRB1 alleles and the fewest for HLA-C alleles. In a later analysis, HLA-associated TCR beta chains were found to be more clonally expanded and to have lower generation probabilities than equally common non-associated chains. CMV serostatus was the only immune exposure information available for the cohort. Because HLA typing was unavailable for some donors at each locus, only the typed subset was used in association tests. Most TCR sequences were observed very rarely across donors, whereas some public TCRs were present in many individuals. Three of the identified cytomegalovirus-associated TCR beta chains were confirmed in vitro to be specific for cytomegalovirus antigens. Some IMGT-functional V segments, including TRBV6-2 and TRBV6-3, could not be told apart with the 87-base-pair reads, so those segments were excluded. According to a later analysis, parvovirus B19, influenza, CMV and Epstein-Barr virus appeared linked to several top co-occurrence clusters. Correlated functional status among segregating V segments might be attributable to linkage disequilibrium, but an unknown experimental factor could not be ruled out. It was suggested by the authors that the approach could potentially be generalized to other disease states and immunological phenotypes. In the study, around 150 TCR beta chains were listed as associated with cytomegalovirus. This cohort had only TCR beta chains sequenced, and the lack of alpha or paired-chain data limited which features could be detected. A cluster of highly shared sequence variants was judged likely to be a technical artifact of the sequencing pipeline. When HLA alleles, especially DR and DQ, strongly co-occurred, TCR associations were difficult to assign to individual alleles. According to a later analysis, most CMV-associated TCR beta chains appeared to be HLA-restricted, and the HLA associations seemed to be driven largely by CMV exposure.

For this clone: This clone's antigen is unknown. Per-base quality was not reported, and no clone a single base away is much larger than it.

To prepare the library, the immunoSEQ multiplex PCR assay was applied. For the multiplex PCR, a mixture combining 60 forward primers for TCR Vbeta segments and 13 reverse primers for TCR Jbeta segments was used. Amplification of the CDR3 region of rearranged TCR beta genes was performed with a multiplex PCR assay on genomic DNA. The amplified TCR beta libraries were sequenced on the Illumina HiSeq System as 87-base-pair reads. From the authors' description of their analysis: A later analysis counted 65 million to 90 million unique TCR beta chains across the 550 to 800 repertoires, and some 11 million of these chains were shared by at least two donors. Raw reads were error-corrected and collapsed into unique sequences by a nearest-neighbor algorithm in which closely related sequences were merged to remove PCR and sequencing errors. V, D and J gene segments were assigned by aligning CDR3 sequences to IMGT reference sequences. For a sequence to be retained, at least a six-nucleotide match to both a V gene segment and a J gene segment was required. Rearrangements were classified as productive when the CDR3 lacked stop codons and remained in frame with V and J, and all other rearrangements were classified as non-productive. CDR3 was defined according to IMGT convention as the region running from the second conserved V-encoded cysteine to the conserved J-encoded phenylalanine. The earlier analysis of roughly 590 of the donors excluded any sequence lacking an unambiguous match to a single V gene segment. In an earlier analysis of some 590 of the donors, a V segment was called functional when productive rearrangements were above 56.7%, and segregating when the standard deviation between donors exceeded 5%. A statistical classification framework was built to diagnose cytomegalovirus status from the catalog of TCR beta chain sequences. A later analysis assigned V and J genes by comparing TCR nucleotide sequences with IMGT/GENE-DB human TR gene sequences. Using the TCRdist pipeline, a later analysis assigned CDR3 sequences along with most-parsimonious VDJ recombination scenarios. In a later analysis, every TCR beta chain was defined by the combination of its CDR3 amino acid sequence and its V-gene family, and reads without a unique V-gene family were dropped. To address suspected cross-contamination and a sequencing artifact, a later analysis removed approximately 590 highly shared, low-generation-probability nucleotide sequences. For each public chain, a later analysis derived a clonal expansion index from normalized ranks of inferred template counts within each repertoire. In a later analysis, generation probabilities were computed using a VDJ recombination model fitted to out-of-frame rearrangements, and the results were checked against IGoR. A later analysis scored TCR-TCR, TCR-HLA and TCR-CMV co-occurrence with hypergeometric tests, applying a repertoire-size bias correction to TCR pairs. A later analysis estimated false discovery rates by permuting HLA or CMV assignments 20 times. A later analysis grouped co-occurring TCRs with DBSCAN, adding TCRdist sequence similarity when clustering within HLA-allele-positive subsets. Repertoires with fewer than 30,000 or more than 120,000 public chains, plus five repertoires with anomalous nucleotide sharing, were excluded from co-occurrence clustering. TCRdb took over this immuneACCESS table, retaining in-frame rearrangements with V and J assigned. Such tables are incomplete; in checked studies, under half of the missing clones stem from an unresolved V gene, and the remainder is unexplained. V and J calls and clone size are given by that table; D and trimming were obtained from the DNA. The sample profile shows some 170,000 clones; over 60% of them were found once. The ten largest clones capture approximately 1.6% of the sample.

The cohort comprised several hundred healthy bone marrow donors. Cohort members were all nominally healthy when sampled, although unrecorded immune exposures were likely present. The donor was CMV seronegative and was included in the group of 352 seronegative cohort members. Every donor gave a peripheral blood sample, and the peripheral blood mononuclear cells from that sample were used for TCR beta sequencing. Genomic DNA extraction from the blood cell samples was performed with the Qiagen DNeasy Blood Extraction Kit. V sheds 5 bases and J sheds 2 bases, leaving 7 bases between their ends. CDR1 and CDR2 were assigned from the germline V gene as SGHTA and FQGNSA. Taken from cysteine to phenylalanine, the CDR3 has 12 residues. Just CDR3 DNA is preserved here, 36 bases in frame from base 1.

The receptor's source is a woman aged 30 to 39 in good health and CMV-seronegative. The source material was PBMCs. The chain employs TRBV7-2 and TRBJ2-7; no D gene is confidently identified. In nucleotides, the sequence is TGTGCCAGCAGCCCTACCACCTACGAGCAGTACTTC. This translates into CASSPTTYEQYF. With all but the CDR3 taken from the reference TRBV7-2 and TRBJ2-7 genes, the full variable domain is: GAGVSQSPSNKVTEKGKDVELRCDPISGHTALYWYRQSLGQGLEFLIYFQGNSAPDKSGLPSDRFSAERTGGSVSTLTIQRTQQEDSAVYLCASSPTTYEQYFGPGTRLTVT.